A single sample gave rise to the 26 T cell receptor beta chains below, sequenced in a study of metastatic and nonmetastatic thyroid tumors. The entire patient cohort was treatment-naive prior to thyroid surgery. TCRdb re-analyzed the PCR reads through MiXCR. The data hold around 52,000 clones, with 25% to 35% observed a single time. The sequenced sample consisted of blood. These TCRs come from a female donor with papillary thyroid cancer or a benign thyroid nodule (not recorded which). Some clones in this sample may be carry-over from other donors' samples.

The chain uses TRBV20-1 and TRBJ2-1; 11 bases match TRBD2. This CDR3 is 15 amino acids long. After removal of 0 bases from V and 7 bases from J, the junction contained 5 bases not matched to a gene. Germline CDR1 is DFQATT and CDR2 is SNEGSKA (reference sequence). DNA of the CDR3: TGCAGTGCTAGAGAGGATAGCGGGAGGGAGAATGAGCAGTTCTTC. Translated, it gives CSAREDSGRENEQFF.

The chain recombines TRBV12-3 or TRBV12-4 with TRBJ1-5; no definite D call. Trimming took off 8 bases at V and 7 bases at J, with 12 bases between the two ends. The CDR3 is 12 residues long. The CDR3 is CASSLLGQPQHF. CDR3 DNA sequence: TGTGCCAGCTCCCTCCTTGGACAGCCCCAGCATTTT.

The chain joins TRBV11-3 to TRBJ1-1; 8 positions agree with TRBD1. J gave up 1 base and V 2 bases, and 3 bases lay outside the gene matches. Germline CDR1 SGHNT, CDR2 YENEEA. The CDR3 is 15 amino acids. For the CDR3, the DNA is TGTGCCAGCAGCTTATCAGGGGGCGGGAACACTGAAGCTTTCTTT. Protein product: CASSLSGGGNTEAFF.

V gene TRBV20-1 combines with J gene TRBJ1-5; D might be TRBD1 (5 bases). CDR3 size: 16 residues. Trimming left V 6 bases short and J 1 base short, with 19 bases between. CDR1 is DFQATT and CDR2 is SNEGSKA in the germline V gene (reference sequence). CDR3 sequence: CSAMGRRLASNQPQHF. The CDR3 nucleotides are TGCAGTGCCATGGGACGGCGACTAGCAAGCAATCAGCCCCAGCATTTT.

This clone was counted many times. V usage is TRBV20-1 and J usage is TRBJ2-7, with 10 bases that match TRBD2. CDR3 length: 16 amino acids. V dropped 0 bases and J dropped 5; count of bases not matched to a gene: 10. Germline CDR1 reads DFQATT; CDR2 reads SNEGSKA (reference sequence). The CDR3 DNA follows: TGCAGTGCTAGAGAACCTTCTAGCGGGAGTCAAGACGAGCAGTACTTC. It translates to CSAREPSSGSQDEQYF.

The rearrangement uses TRBV6-2 or TRBV6-3 and TRBJ1-1, with a possible D match to TRBD1 (5 bases). The CDR3 contains 15 residues. V was cut by 5 bases and J by 1 base, with 14 bases left in between. Germline CDR1 reads MNHEY; CDR2 reads SVGEGT. DNA for the CDR3: TGTGCCAGCAGTCCTGTATGGCAGGGGAACACTGAAGCTTTCTTT. Its protein product is CASSPVWQGNTEAFF.

This clone occurred a few times. The chain carries TRBV6-2 or TRBV6-3 and TRBJ2-3, with TRBD2 matching over 9 bases. V shed 4 bases and J 3 bases; nucleotides not matched to a gene: 5. The CDR3 has 15 residues. The V gene's germline CDR1 is MNHEY and CDR2 SVGEGT. CDR3 sequence: CASSSRGGRTDTQYF. Written as DNA, the CDR3 is TGTGCCAGCAGTTCGCGGGGGGGAAGGACAGATACGCAGTATTTT.

V and J are TRBV20-1 and TRBJ1-2; no definite D call. This CDR3 is built from 12 residues. Germline loops: CDR1 DFQATT, CDR2 SNEGSKA (reference sequence). V lost 1 base and J 8 bases, leaving 11 bases between the germline ends. DNA for the CDR3: TGCAGTGCTAGAGCGGAGACCGGGGGCTACACCTTC. The encoded protein is CSARAETGGYTF.

This clone was counted only a few times. V is TRBV7-1 and J is TRBJ2-3; 12 bases map to TRBD2. TRBV7-1 is recorded as an ORF, its role being uncertain. The CDR3 extends over 19 amino acids. The junction had 8 bases not matched to a gene; V was cut back by 1 base and J by 0 bases. The DNA of the CDR3 is TGTGCCAGCAGCTCAGGGCGACTAGCGGGAGACTCTAGCACAGATACGCAGTATTTT. Translated: CASSSGRLAGDSSTDTQYF.

A few counts support this clone. V gene TRBV20-1 combines with J gene TRBJ1-6; no firm D call. Looked up from germline, CDR1 is DFQATT and CDR2 is SNEGSKA (reference sequence). The length of the CDR3 is 14 residues. CDR3 sequence (DNA): TGCAGGGCCGCCGGAAAGCCTCCTAATTCACCCCTCCACTTT. This sequence encodes CRAAGKPPNSPLHF.

The rearrangement uses TRBV5-1 and TRBJ2-2; 11 nucleotides line up with TRBD2. This CDR3 comprises 17 residues. The junction had 6 bases not matched to a gene; V was cut back by 0 bases and J by 5 bases. CDR1 is SGHRS, CDR2 YFSETQ, per germline. The DNA for the CDR3 is TGCGCCAGCAGCTTGGTGGCTTGGACTAGCGGGACCGGGGAGCTGTTTTTT. Protein sequence: CASSLVAWTSGTGELFF.

This clone was found a few times. The chain couples TRBV27 to TRBJ2-1; no reliable D call. The germline V gene has CDR1 MNHEY and CDR2 SMNVEV (reference sequence). The CDR3 extends over 14 amino acids. The V and J ends lost 6 bases and 4 bases respectively, with 13 bases between them. The CDR3 here is CASSPDSPYNEQFF. The CDR3 DNA reads TGTGCCAGCAGCCCCGACTCCCCTTACAATGAGCAGTTCTTC.

This clone occurred a few times. The rearrangement links TRBV20-1 to TRBJ2-1; D might be TRBD2 (6 bases). The CDR3 is 15 amino acids. Germline CDR1 and CDR2: DFQATT and SNEGSKA (reference sequence). The V end was cut by 5 bases, the J end by 0 bases, with 14 bases between. CDR3: CSAPKETSSYNEQFF. As DNA, the CDR3 is TGCAGTGCTCCAAAGGAGACTAGCTCCTACAATGAGCAGTTCTTC.

This clone was counted a few times. This chain joins TRBV12-3 or TRBV12-4 and TRBJ1-1; D is undetermined. The CDR3 covers 13 residues. The ends were cut back, 1 base at V and 0 bases at J, with 3 bases in the middle. This CDR3 is CASSLEMNTEAFF. In DNA form, the CDR3 reads TGTGCCAGCAGTTTAGAGATGAACACTGAAGCTTTCTTT.

This clone was observed at least ten times. This sequence joins TRBV29-1 and TRBJ2-6; D gene ambiguous. Between the trimmed V and J ends, which lost 7 bases and 0 bases, there was a span of 7 bases. Germline lookup yields CDR1 SQVTM and CDR2 ANQGSEA. This CDR3 comprises 13 residues. This chain's CDR3 is CSALTSGANVLTF. DNA of the CDR3: TGCAGCGCGCTCACCTCTGGGGCCAACGTCCTGACTTTC. The variable domain in full, completed from reference TRBV29-1 and TRBJ2-6, reads SAVISQKPSRDICQRGTSLTIQCQVDSQVTMMFWYRQQPGQSLTLIATANQGSEATYESGFVIDKFPISRPNLTFSTLTVSNMSPEDSSIYLCSALTSGANVLTFGAGSRLTVL.

This clone was detected only a few times. CDR3 loop: CATSLQGANYEQYF. The CDR3 nucleotides read TGTGCCACCAGCCTACAGGGGGCGAATTACGAGCAGTACTTC. J is TRBJ2-7 and V is TRBV15, with 9 nucleotides matching TRBD1. CDR1 and CDR2 (germline): LNHNV, YYDKDF (reference sequence). This CDR3 is built from 14 residues. V trimming: 5 bases; J trimming: 4 bases; junction bases outside the gene matches: 6.

This chain uses TRBV3-1 with TRBJ1-1; 8 positions agree with TRBD1. Germline V gene data show CDR1 as LGHDT and CDR2 as YNNKEL (reference sequence). The CDR3 extends over 14 amino acids. The V and J ends lost 4 bases and 1 base, in that order; junction bases with no gene match: 2. CDR3 sequence (DNA): TGTGCCAGCAGCCGCGGGACAGGGAACACTGAAGCTTTCTTT. This codes for CASSRGTGNTEAFF.

The genes are TRBV2 and TRBJ2-7, with 11 positions matching TRBD2. CDR1 and CDR2 from the germline V gene are SNHLY and FYNNEI. V was pared by 9 bases and J by 5 bases, with 9 bases of the junction left unmatched. This CDR3 region has 14 residues. The chain's CDR3 is CASWKLAGDHEQYF. The CDR3 DNA sequence: TGTGCCAGTTGGAAACTAGCGGGAGACCACGAGCAGTACTTC.

Concerning this clone: At one of its ends the junction is not consistent with the germline gene, which may arise from a read error. The chain has TRBV4-2 and TRBJ1-5, with D hard to call. The CDR3 extends over 14 amino acids. Germline CDR1 reads LGHNA; CDR2 reads YNFKEQ. CDR3 region: CANSQDTTLQPQHF. In nucleotides, the CDR3 is TGTGCCAACAGCCAAGATACGACACTTCAGCCCCAGCATTTT.

This clone appeared a few times. The V and J genes are TRBV12-3 or TRBV12-4 and TRBJ2-7, with D hard to call. The length of the CDR3 is 13 residues. Trimming cost V 2 bases and J 1 base, with 6 bases left between them. The CDR3: CASSLMPSYEQYF. The DNA of the CDR3 is TGTGCCAGCAGTTTAATGCCTTCCTACGAGCAGTACTTC.

V and J are TRBV6-5 and TRBJ2-2; D unclear. Germline V gene lookup returns CDR1 MNHEY and CDR2 SVGAGI. V lost 4 bases, J lost 4 bases, and 13 bases lay in between. This CDR3 contains 15 residues. Written as DNA, the CDR3 is TGTGCCAGCAGTTCTGGACGTTTCGGCACCGGGGAGCTGTTTTTT. Translation: CASSSGRFGTGELFF.

The J gene is TRBJ2-7, the V gene TRBV6-2 or TRBV6-3; TRBD2 might be the D (5 bases). This CDR3 is built from 18 residues. The V gene lost 5 bases and the J gene lost 2 bases, with 25 bases spanning the gap. Germline V CDR1 and CDR2: MNHEY, SVGEGT. The CDR3 region has the DNA TGTGCCAGCAGTAGAGGCCAAGTGGGAGAAGGTCGCCCCTACGAGCAGTACTTC. It translates to CASSRGQVGEGRPYEQYF.

This CDR3 reads CASSSQGGEYNEQFF. Written as DNA, the CDR3 is TGCGCCAGCAGCTCCCAGGGAGGGGAGTACAATGAGCAGTTCTTC. This rearrangement joins TRBV5-1 to TRBJ2-1; 7 bases are a match to TRBD2. CDR3 length: 15 residues. Germline V gene sequence: CDR1 SGHRS, CDR2 YFSETQ. Trimming cost V 3 bases and J 4 bases; bases outside gene matches: 7.

This clone was detected only a few times. The rearrangement links TRBV11-2 to TRBJ1-5, with D tentatively TRBD1 (6 bases). The germline V and J ends were trimmed by 1 base and 7 bases, with 14 bases remaining between them. The CDR3 totals 15 residues. From germline, CDR1 is SGHAT and CDR2 FQNNGV. CDR3 coding DNA: TGTGCCAGCAGCTTAGGTCAGGGGAAAGGACAGCCCCAGCATTTT. Amino acids: CASSLGQGKGQPQHF. Filled out from reference TRBV11-2 and TRBJ1-5, the complete variable domain reads EAGVAQSPRYKIIEKRQSVAFWCNPISGHATLYWYQQILGQGPKLLIQFQNNGVVDDSQLPKDRFSAERLKGVDSTLKIQPAKLEDSAVYLCASSLGQGKGQPQHFGDGTRLSIL.

Within the sample, this clone is medium-sized. The chain joins TRBV6-1 to TRBJ2-2, with D perhaps TRBD1 or TRBD2 (5 bases each). Trimming stripped 5 bases from V and 5 bases from J, with 18 bases between. Germline CDR1 is MNHNS and CDR2 is SASEGT. This CDR3 is built from 16 residues. Here the CDR3 DNA reads TGTGCCAGCAGTCCTCGGGGCTCCCGTGGGACCGGGGAGCTGTTTTTT. Translated: CASSPRGSRGTGELFF.

There are a few counts of this clone. The CDR3, as DNA: TGTGCCAGCAGCTCTACCCGGCAGCGGGCAAATGAGCAGTTCTTC. It specifies CASSSTRQRANEQFF. The rearrangement uses TRBV7-8 and TRBJ2-1; D possibly corresponds to TRBD2 (6 bases). Per germline, CDR1 SGHVS and CDR2 FQNEAQ. The CDR3 contains 15 residues. Trimming stripped 4 bases from V and 7 bases from J, with 17 bases between.